This T cell receptor beta chain was sequenced in a study of CXCR3-negative and CXCR3-positive naive CD8 T cells. CD45RO-CCR7+CD27+CD95- expression identified naive CD8+ T cells. Whole-study findings and limits: Unlike memory cells, which differed, naive CXCR3-negative and CXCR3-positive cells had similar TRBV-TRBJ usage. Hydrophobicity was higher for TRB CDR3s found in CXCR3-positive naive cells than in CXCR3-negative naive cells. Comparably high diversity was seen in both naive subsets, and much lower diversity in memory CD8+ cells.

Regarding this clonotype: Antigen unknown.

All TRB cDNA libraries came from 5' RACE performed with UMI labels. TCRdb reprocessed the 5' RACE reads, keeping one entry per CDR3 protein, no DNA. This table holds under 85,000 distinct CDR3 sequences. Looked up from germline, CDR1 is SGHAT and CDR2 is FQNNGV. The CDR3 loop spans 16 amino acids. This TCR was recovered from a human donor in good health. Some clones in this sample may be carry-over from other donors' samples. Sequenced input: naive CXCR3- CD8+ T cells from blood. Subset of the sample: CD45RO-CCR7+CD27+CD95- naive CD8+ T cells lacking CXCR3 (TNR3-). The J gene is TRBJ2-1, the V gene TRBV11-2; TCRdb reports TRBD1, a call that lacks DNA to check it against. CDR3 sequence: CASSQGTGGGRNEQFF.